Each of the 15 T cell receptor beta chains below was sequenced from the same sample in a study of cytomegalovirus exposure and HLA in healthy donors. The PCR had 60 Vbeta and 13 Jbeta primers. The repertoire was sequenced with immunoSEQ multiplex PCR; TCRdb's copy has only in-frame clones and lacks some. The profile shows 150,000 or so clones, 70% to 80% of them singletons. Material for sequencing was PBMCs. Source of these receptors: a man aged 25 to 40 in good health and CMV-seropositive.

This chain uses TRBV6-5 with TRBJ2-7, with 8 bases that match TRBD2. V dropped 11 bases and J dropped 5; count of bases not matched to a gene: 14. The CDR3 contains 14 residues. The germline V gene encodes CDR1 MNHEY and CDR2 SVGAGI. The CDR3 loop reads CASAAGVRKHEQYF. Written as DNA, the CDR3 is TGTGCCTCAGCAGCGGGAGTTAGAAAGCACGAGCAGTACTTC.

The chain joins TRBV27 to TRBJ2-1, with D possibly TRBD2 on 6 matching bases. Trimming took 2 bases from V and 4 from J, leaving 18 bases between them. CDR1 is MNHEY, CDR2 SMNVEV, per germline (reference sequence). The CDR3 is made up of 17 amino acids. CDR3: CASSLRPRSGWYNEQFF. CDR3 bases: TGTGCCAGCAGTTTAAGACCCCGTAGCGGTTGGTACAATGAGCAGTTCTTC.

A few counts support this clone. The chain has TRBV2 and TRBJ2-1; TRBD2 matches 8 bases. The germline CDR1 and CDR2 sequences are SNHLY and FYNNEI. CDR3 length: 16 residues. Trimming cost V 2 bases and J 7 bases; bases outside gene matches: 10. The CDR3 DNA is TGTGCCAGCAGTGAAAGGCGGGAGGCCCTTAGGAATGAGCAGTTCTTC. Translated: CASSERREALRNEQFF.

The chain uses TRBV7-2 and TRBJ1-1; D not resolved. The germline gives CDR1 SGHTA, CDR2 FQGNSA. Trimming removed 5 bases from V and 3 bases from J, with 22 bases in between. The CDR3 spans 17 residues. This chain's CDR3 is CASSLRWAGSGDTEAFF. In DNA form, the CDR3 reads TGTGCCAGCAGCCTACGTTGGGCGGGTAGTGGGGACACTGAAGCTTTCTTT. The entire variable domain, with the rest obtained from reference TRBV7-2 and TRBJ1-1, is as follows: GAGVSQSPSNKVTEKGKDVELRCDPISGHTALYWYRQSLGQGLEFLIYFQGNSAPDKSGLPSDRFSAERTGGSVSTLTIQRTQQEDSAVYLCASSLRWAGSGDTEAFFGQGTRLTVV.

This chain connects TRBV30 to TRBJ2-2, with TRBD1 identical over 7 bases. This CDR3 contains 14 residues. After removal of 5 bases from V and 4 bases from J, the junction contained 7 bases not matched to a gene. The germline CDR1 and CDR2 sequences are GTSNPN and SVGIG (reference sequence). CDR3 loop: CAWSRGTATGELFF. CDR3 in DNA: TGTGCCTGGTCACGAGGGACAGCCACCGGGGAGCTGTTTTTT.

This clone was counted a single time. CDR3 sequence: CASSAGLAGNPNEQFF. The CDR3 nucleotides are TGTGCCAGCAGTGCTGGACTAGCGGGAAACCCCAATGAGCAGTTCTTC. The rearrangement links TRBV6-1 to TRBJ2-1; TRBD2 matches at 12 bases. The CDR3 is made up of 16 amino acids. Germline loops: CDR1 MNHNS, CDR2 SASEGT. J lost 6 bases, V lost 4 bases, and 7 bases had no gene match.

The CDR3 nucleotides are TGTGCCAGCAGTTTCCTCGGACAGGGGCGATCCTACGAGCAGTACTTC. Encoded protein: CASSFLGQGRSYEQYF. V gene TRBV27 combines with J gene TRBJ2-7, with TRBD1 identical over 9 bases. The CDR3 is 16 residues long. The V gene's germline CDR1 is MNHEY and CDR2 SMNVEV (reference sequence). The V and J ends lost 3 bases and 1 base, in that order; junction bases with no gene match: 7.

The chain uses TRBV7-6 and TRBJ1-3; D ambiguous. Germline V gene lookup returns CDR1 SGHVS and CDR2 FNYEAQ. This CDR3 region has 15 residues. Trimming left V 3 bases short and J 0 bases short, with 9 bases between. CDR3 region: CASSFSVRSGNTIYF. For the CDR3, the DNA is TGTGCCAGCAGCTTTTCGGTCCGCTCTGGAAACACCATATATTTT.

J is TRBJ2-7 and V is TRBV30; possible D gene TRBD1, 6 bases. This CDR3 contains 14 residues. Trimming stripped 3 bases from V and 3 bases from J, with 15 bases between. Germline V CDR1 and CDR2: GTSNPN, SVGIG (reference sequence). CDR3 bases: TGTGCCTGGAGCGAGATAGGACAGCTCTACGAGCAGTACTTC. Translating it yields CAWSEIGQLYEQYF.

DNA for the CDR3: TGCGCCAGCAGCCAAGTACTAGCGGGACTCCACAATGAGCAGTTCTTC. This encodes CASSQVLAGLHNEQFF. The chain combines TRBV4-1 with TRBJ2-1; TRBD2 matches at 10 bases. This CDR3 contains 16 residues. V shed 1 base and J 5 bases; nucleotides not matched to a gene: 5. CDR1 is MGHRA, CDR2 YSYEKL, per germline.

The chain uses TRBV10-3 and TRBJ1-2, with D maybe TRBD1 (5 bases). Trimming cost V 3 bases and J 4 bases, with 9 bases left between them. The germline V gene has CDR1 ENHRY and CDR2 SYGVKD. The CDR3 covers 13 residues. DNA of the CDR3: TGTGCCATCAGTGATCAGGGTGGCTATGGCTACACCTTC. This sequence encodes CAISDQGGYGYTF.

This clone has more than one count but fewer than ten. The chain combines TRBV6-7 with TRBJ2-2; D may be TRBD2 (5 bases). TRBV6-7 is an ORF, with its function uncertain. Trimming took 0 bases from V and 4 from J, leaving 15 bases between them. The CDR3 runs 17 residues. The CDR3 bases are TGTGCCAGCAGTTACTCCGATCGAGGGATTGCCACCGGGGAGCTGTTTTTT. The encoded protein is CASSYSDRGIATGELFF.

The chain is built from TRBV11-2 and TRBJ2-7; the match to TRBD2 covers 8 bases. The CDR3 contains 15 residues. The J segment lost 1 base and the V segment lost 5 bases, leaving 7 bases of the junction unmatched. Germline values: CDR1 SGHAT, CDR2 FQNNGV. The CDR3 sequence: CASSRGGDLSYEQYF. The CDR3 DNA reads as TGTGCCAGCAGCCGGGGGGGGGATCTATCCTACGAGCAGTACTTC.

The gene calls are TRBV6-1 and TRBJ1-1; D is uncertain. This CDR3 has 15 residues. Trimming stripped 5 bases from V and 1 base from J, with 14 bases between. The germline gives CDR1 MNHNS, CDR2 SASEGT. The CDR3 protein is CASSLSDARNTEAFF. The DNA for the CDR3 is TGTGCCAGCAGTTTGTCGGATGCTAGGAACACTGAAGCTTTCTTT.

The chain has TRBV5-5 and TRBJ2-5, with D possibly TRBD1 on 5 matching bases. The CDR3 is made up of 14 amino acids. The V end was cut by 5 bases, the J end by 2 bases, with 13 bases between. The germline V gene has CDR1 SGHKS and CDR2 YYEKEE (reference sequence). The CDR3 DNA reads as TGTGCCAGCAGACTACAGGTTGCTCAAGAGACCCAGTACTTC. It is translated as CASRLQVAQETQYF.